The 32 T cell receptor beta chains listed next were all sequenced from one sample in a study of T-cell reconstitution after alpha-beta-depleted transplantation in children. Unique molecular identifiers tagged the TCRbeta library. TCRdb passed the PCR reads through MiXCR, listing each CDR3 protein once. The table shows almost 250,000 distinct CDR3 sequences, with about 23% occurring only once. This sample comprised PBMCs, obtained before TCRalphabeta/CD19-depleted stem cell transplant. Source of these receptors: a girl under 10 years old with Fanconi anemia, due to receive a stem cell transplant.

This clonotype has only a few counts. This chain uses TRBV28 with TRBJ2-7; D not certain. This CDR3 is 10 amino acids long. Trimming removed 8 bases from V and 2 bases from J, with 4 bases in between. Per germline, CDR1 MDHEN and CDR2 SYDVKM. CDR3 DNA: TGTGCCAGCGGCCCCTACGAGCAGTACTTC. Its protein is CASGPYEQYF.

In this sample, this clonotype turned up many times. The chain has TRBV20-1 and TRBJ1-1; D not certain. Germline CDR1 is DFQATT and CDR2 is SNEGSKA (reference sequence). Trimming left V 3 bases short and J 1 base short, with 9 bases between. This CDR3 spans 13 amino acids. CDR3 nucleotide sequence: TGCAGTGCTAGTCCTACAGCGAACACTGAAGCTTTCTTT. The encoded protein is CSASPTANTEAFF.

The chain employs TRBV9 and TRBJ2-3; a possible D gene is TRBD1 (6 bases). The CDR3 is 18 amino acids. Germline CDR1 reads SGDLS; CDR2 reads YYNGEE. Trimming stripped 4 bases from V and 2 bases from J, with 23 bases between. The CDR3 here is CASSSTLNRVKITDTQYF. In DNA, the CDR3 is TGTGCCAGCAGCTCGACGCTCAACAGGGTTAAGATCACAGATACGCAGTATTTT.

This clonotype has at least ten counts. V and J are TRBV29-1 and TRBJ2-7; TRBD1 agrees at 11 bases. Per germline, CDR1 SQVTM and CDR2 ANQGSEA. The CDR3 is 13 amino acids. Trimming cost V 6 bases and J 6 bases; bases outside gene matches: 7. CDR3 nucleotides: TGCAGCGTGCCCTCCGGGACAGGGGGCGAGCAGTACTTC. It yields the protein CSVPSGTGGEQYF.

This clonotype was observed at least ten times. The chain couples TRBV9 to TRBJ2-3, with D possibly matching TRBD2 (5 bases). V was shortened by 4 bases and J by 2 bases, with 11 bases between the two germline ends. The CDR3 is 14 residues long. In germline, CDR1 is SGDLS, CDR2 YYNGEE. CDR3 region: CASSPWEPTDTQYF. The CDR3 nucleotides read TGTGCCAGCAGCCCTTGGGAGCCCACAGATACGCAGTATTTT.

This chain joins TRBV5-1 and TRBJ2-2; maybe TRBD2 (6 bases). Trimming removed 0 bases from V and 0 bases from J, with 9 bases in between. Germline assignment: CDR1 SGHRS and CDR2 YFSETQ. The CDR3 runs to 16 residues. The CDR3 region has the DNA TGCGCCAGCAGCTTGGTCGGGGGATCGAACACCGGGGAGCTGTTTTTT. Translated, it gives CASSLVGGSNTGELFF. Drawing the rest from reference TRBV5-1 and TRBJ2-2, the complete variable domain is KAGVTQTPRYLIKTRGQQVTLSCSPISGHRSVSWYQQTPGQGLQFLFEYFSETQRNKGNFPGRFSGRQFSNSRSEMNVSTLELGDSALYLCASSLVGGSNTGELFFGEGSRLTVL.

In this sample, this clonotype turned up many times. This chain connects TRBV12-3 or TRBV12-4 to TRBJ2-7; 7 bases line up with TRBD2. V lost 6 bases to trimming and J lost 6 bases; unmatched junction nucleotides: 11. The CDR3 spans 14 residues. CDR3 loop: CASRLSGALGEQYF. Written as DNA, the CDR3 is TGTGCCAGCAGACTAAGCGGGGCCCTCGGCGAGCAGTACTTC.

This clonotype was recorded once. The chain employs TRBV20-1 and TRBJ2-1; 8 nucleotides line up with TRBD2. Trimming cost V 1 base and J 3 bases; bases outside gene matches: 8. The germline V gene has CDR1 DFQATT and CDR2 SNEGSKA (reference sequence). This CDR3 contains 16 residues. CDR3 region: CSARVISGTSYNEQFF. CDR3 coding DNA: TGCAGTGCTAGAGTAATTTCCGGGACTAGCTACAATGAGCAGTTCTTC.

This clonotype came up a few times. The CDR3 nucleotides read TGTGCCAGCAGTCTCTCTCGCACAGATACGCAGTATTTT. The encoded protein is CASSLSRTDTQYF. The chain has TRBV27 and TRBJ2-3; D unresolved. The CDR3 has 13 residues. CDR1 and CDR2 (germline): MNHEY, SMNVEV (reference sequence). The ends were cut back, 5 bases at V and 1 base at J, with 7 bases in the middle.

This clonotype came up many times. J is TRBJ2-1 and V is TRBV20-1, with 8 bases that match TRBD2. CDR1 is DFQATT and CDR2 is SNEGSKA in the germline V gene (reference sequence). Unmatched junction bases numbered 13, after V lost 3 bases and J lost 6 bases. The CDR3 is made up of 16 amino acids. The DNA for the CDR3 is TGCAGTGCTAGCCCCATAGAAAGCGGGAGCCTCAATGAGCAGTTCTTC. Translation gives CSASPIESGSLNEQFF.

This clonotype appeared a few times. CDR3 sequence (DNA): TGTGCCAGCAGCCTTAGCCCAGATACGCAGTATTTT. Protein product: CASSLSPDTQYF. The chain couples TRBV7-9 to TRBJ2-3; D gene uncertain. The V gene's germline CDR1 is SEHNR and CDR2 FQNEAQ (reference sequence). V was trimmed by 5 bases and J by 4 bases, leaving 7 bases between them. The CDR3 runs 12 residues.

This clonotype occurred a few times. This sequence joins TRBV12-3 or TRBV12-4 and TRBJ2-3, with 8 bases matching TRBD2. The CDR3 loop spans 15 amino acids. With 6 bases clipped from V and 5 bases from J, the junction kept 10 bases outside the gene matches. The CDR3 reads CASSEAGAKQDTQYF. DNA of the CDR3: TGTGCCAGCAGCGAAGCGGGGGCCAAACAAGATACGCAGTATTTT.

This clonotype has ten or more counts. The rearrangement links TRBV20-1 to TRBJ2-7, with 13 positions matching TRBD2. With 6 bases clipped from V and 6 bases from J, the junction kept 2 bases outside the gene matches. The length of the CDR3 is 12 residues. Germline-derived CDR1 and CDR2 are DFQATT and SNEGSKA (reference sequence). CDR3 in DNA: TGCAGTGCCCGGACTAGCGGGAGCGAGCAGTACTTC. This gives the protein CSARTSGSEQYF.

This clonotype occurred a few times. The chain carries TRBV21-1 and TRBJ2-7. TRBV21-1 is deemed a pseudogene. The CDR3 length is 14 residues. Written as DNA, the CDR3 is TGTGCCATGAATAGAGTGCGGAGAACCTACGAGCAGTACTTC. Translating gives CAMNRVRRTYEQYF.

This clonotype was seen many times. V usage is TRBV29-1 and J usage is TRBJ1-1; D is undetermined. V lost 8 bases and J lost 1, with 2 bases in between. The CDR3 has 9 residues. Germline V CDR1 and CDR2: SQVTM, ANQGSEA. This CDR3 reads CSTNTEAFF. CDR3 DNA sequence: TGCAGCACGAACACTGAAGCTTTCTTT. The full variable domain, in which reference TRBV29-1 and TRBJ1-1 provide the parts outside the CDR3, is SAVISQKPSRDICQRGTSLTIQCQVDSQVTMMFWYRQQPGQSLTLIATANQGSEATYESGFVIDKFPISRPNLTFSTLTVSNMSPEDSSIYLCSTNTEAFFGQGTRLTVV.

This clonotype was seen a single time. This sequence joins TRBV15 and TRBJ1-1, with 7 bases fitting TRBD1. This CDR3 is 15 amino acids long. CDR1 LNHNV and CDR2 YYDKDF come from the germline V gene (reference sequence). The ends lost 0 bases at V and 4 bases at J; junction bases unmatched: 5. The CDR3 nucleotides read TGTGCCACCAGCAGAGACAGGGGGATGGTCACTGAAGCTTTCTTT. This translates into CATSRDRGMVTEAFF. The full variable domain, in which reference TRBV15 and TRBJ1-1 provide the parts outside the CDR3, is DAMVIQNPRYQVTQFGKPVTLSCSQTLNHNVMYWYQQKSSQAPKLLFHYYDKDFNNEADTPDNFQSRRPNTSFCFLDIRSPGLGDTAMYLCATSRDRGMVTEAFFGQGTRLTVV.

The chain combines TRBV20-1 with TRBJ1-1; 9 bases fit TRBD1. The V gene end was trimmed by 3 bases and the J gene end by 3 bases; junction bases not matched to a gene: 2. Per the germline V gene, CDR1 is DFQATT and CDR2 is SNEGSKA (reference sequence). CDR3 length equals 13 residues. The chain's CDR3 is CSARGQGDTEAFF. DNA of the CDR3: TGCAGTGCTAGGGGACAGGGAGACACTGAAGCTTTCTTT.

Note on this clonotype: A read error may explain this, as a much larger clone is one base away. No conserved phenylalanine or tryptophan is present at the end of the CDR3, so a read error is the likely explanation. The V gene is TRBV10-2, the J gene TRBJ1-3; D unresolved. The CDR3 is 11 amino acids. Germline V gene sequence: CDR1 WSHSY, CDR2 SAAADI. The V end lost 7 bases, the J end lost 4 bases, and 5 bases lay between the germline ends. The CDR3 DNA is TGCGCCAGCATGGTGGGAAACACCATATATTAT. Its translation is CASMVGNTIYY.

To note about this clonotype: This may arise from a read error, as a much more abundant clone is one base away. The rearrangement joins TRBV12-3 or TRBV12-4 to TRBJ2-7, with 8 positions matching TRBD1. The CDR3 runs 15 residues. The V and J ends lost 4 bases and 3 bases, in that order; junction bases with no gene match: 8. CDR3 in DNA: TGTGCCAGCAGTTCTTATCTCGACAGGGGCTACGAGCAGTACTTC. It is translated as CASSSYLDRGYEQYF.

The rearrangement joins TRBV5-4 to TRBJ1-2; tentatively, D is TRBD1 (5 bases). There are 13 residues in the CDR3. With 0 bases removed from V and 6 bases from J, the gap between germline ends came to 9 bases. Looked up from germline, CDR1 is SGHNT and CDR2 is YYREEE (reference sequence). The CDR3, as DNA: TGTGCCAGCAGCTTGGTCGCGGGGGATGGCTACACCTTC. Encoded protein: CASSLVAGDGYTF. The full variable domain, rest sourced from reference TRBV5-4 and TRBJ1-2, is ETGVTQSPTHLIKTRGQQVTLRCSSQSGHNTVSWYQQALGQGPQFIFQYYREEENGRGNFPPRFSGLQFPNYSSELNVNALELDDSALYLCASSLVAGDGYTFGSGTRLTVV.

The V gene is TRBV29-1, the J gene TRBJ1-1; 9 bases are a match to TRBD1. The V gene's germline CDR1 is SQVTM and CDR2 ANQGSEA. The CDR3 loop spans 15 amino acids. Trimming at V came to 1 base and at J to 0 bases, leaving 3 bases not matched to a gene. The CDR3 spells CSVEGQGDMNTEAFF. CDR3 coding DNA: TGCAGCGTTGAAGGACAGGGGGACATGAACACTGAAGCTTTCTTT.

This clonotype has a count of ten or more. This chain uses TRBV29-1 with TRBJ2-5, with TRBD2 matching over 8 bases. The CDR3 totals 14 residues. V trimming: 5 bases; J trimming: 1 base; junction bases outside the gene matches: 6. CDR1 is SQVTM, CDR2 ANQGSEA, per germline. The CDR3: CSVTPGGPQETQYF. CDR3 DNA sequence: TGCAGCGTTACCCCGGGGGGGCCCCAAGAGACCCAGTACTTC.

There are many counts of this clonotype. The J gene is TRBJ2-5, the V gene TRBV20-1; 15 nucleotides align to TRBD2. V dropped 5 bases and J dropped 5; count of bases not matched to a gene: 0. The CDR3 has 13 residues. CDR1 and CDR2 from the germline V gene are DFQATT and SNEGSKA (reference sequence). CDR3 amino acids: CSAGTSGGETQYF. Written as DNA, the CDR3 is TGCAGTGCTGGGACTAGCGGGGGGGAGACCCAGTACTTC.

The chain recombines TRBV29-1 with TRBJ1-1; D is unresolved. Trimming took 4 bases from V and 7 from J, leaving 7 bases between them. Germline V CDR1 and CDR2: SQVTM, ANQGSEA. CDR3 size: 10 residues. CDR3 in amino acids: CSVGQIEAFF. The CDR3 region has the DNA TGCAGCGTTGGTCAGATTGAAGCTTTCTTT.

This clonotype was counted ten times or more. The V call is TRBV11-2, the J call TRBJ2-7; a possible D gene is TRBD1 (6 bases). CDR3 length: 13 amino acids. The V gene's germline CDR1 is SGHAT and CDR2 FQNNGV. With 3 bases removed from V and 3 bases from J, the gap between germline ends came to 9 bases. CDR3 nucleotides: TGTGCCAGCAGCTTTACAGGGTACTACGAGCAGTACTTC. The encoded protein is CASSFTGYYEQYF.

The table lists this clonotype with many counts. The rearrangement uses TRBV24-1 and TRBJ1-1, with a possible D match to TRBD1 (5 bases). CDR1 KGHDR and CDR2 SFDVKD come from the germline V gene. The CDR3 is made up of 11 amino acids. V gave up 7 bases and J gave up 6 bases, with 8 bases separating them. The CDR3 is CATSWGAEAFF. CDR3 in DNA: TGTGCCACCAGCTGGGGCGCTGAAGCTTTCTTT.

This clonotype has just a few counts. The chain couples TRBV29-1 to TRBJ2-5; D perhaps matches TRBD1 (6 bases). The V and J ends lost 2 bases and 2 bases respectively, with 9 bases between them. Looked up from germline, CDR1 is SQVTM and CDR2 is ANQGSEA. This CDR3 is built from 13 residues. This chain's CDR3 is CSVEKGVQETQYF. In DNA, the CDR3 is TGCAGCGTTGAAAAGGGGGTTCAAGAGACCCAGTACTTC.

This clonotype has more than one count but fewer than ten. V is TRBV29-1 and J is TRBJ2-7; the match to TRBD1 covers 8 bases. CDR1 is SQVTM and CDR2 is ANQGSEA in the germline V gene. CDR3 length equals 13 residues. Trimming at V came to 5 bases and at J to 5 bases, leaving 8 bases not matched to a gene. The CDR3 region is CSVTRTGNHEQYF. In DNA form, the CDR3 reads TGCAGCGTTACAAGGACAGGGAACCACGAGCAGTACTTC.

This clonotype was seen more than once but under ten times. The J gene is TRBJ2-2, the V gene TRBV4-2; D may match TRBD1 or TRBD2 (5 bases each). The ends were cut back, 0 bases at V and 2 bases at J, with 10 bases in the middle. Germline V lookup: CDR1 LGHNA, CDR2 YNFKEQ. This CDR3 has 16 residues. The CDR3 nucleotides read TGTGCCAGCAGCCAAGACCCCGGGACCAACACCGGGGAGCTGTTTTTT. Its translation is CASSQDPGTNTGELFF.

Concerning this clonotype: One end of the junction does not line up with germline, which may come from a read error. V and J are TRBV7-3 and TRBJ1-2; TRBD1 matches at 7 bases. The CDR3 runs 13 residues. CDR1 is SGHTA, CDR2 FQGTGA, per germline. The CDR3 coding sequence is TGTGCCACCAGCTTCCGGACAGGCGGAGGCTACACCTTC. Encoded protein: CATSFRTGGGYTF.

The chain is built from TRBV19 and TRBJ1-2; TRBD1 aligns across 7 bases. CDR1 and CDR2 from the germline V gene are LNHDA and SQIVND (reference sequence). Trimming cost V 3 bases and J 3 bases; bases outside gene matches: 1. This CDR3 has 13 amino acids. The CDR3 loop is CASSMTGYYGYTF. Written as DNA, the CDR3 is TGTGCCAGTAGTATGACAGGGTACTATGGCTACACCTTC.

This clonotype was seen ten or more times. The chain is built from TRBV29-1 and TRBJ2-7; D gene unclear. CDR3 length equals 11 residues. The V gene's germline CDR1 is SQVTM and CDR2 ANQGSEA. Trimming removed 1 base from V and 3 bases from J, with 4 bases in between. Here the CDR3 DNA reads TGCAGCGTTGAAGGTGGCTACGAGCAGTACTTC. Amino acid sequence: CSVEGGYEQYF.